Presented here are 31 T cell receptor beta chains from one specimen sequenced in a study of cytomegalovirus exposure and HLA in healthy donors. The PCR used 60 Vbeta and 13 Jbeta primers. The data were produced by immunoSEQ multiplex PCR, yet TCRdb's version contains in-frame clones alone and is incomplete. The top ten clones hold 1% of a sample with around 120,000 clones, about 80% of them seen once. Sequencing was done on a sample of PBMCs. These receptors were taken from a human donor in good health.

This clone was found once. V usage is TRBV10-1 and J usage is TRBJ2-3; 8 bases align to TRBD1. J was trimmed by 2 bases and V by 3 bases; bases with no gene match: 7. Germline CDR1 WNHNN, CDR2 SYGVQD (reference sequence). The CDR3 contains 16 residues. CDR3 sequence: CASSDGTGGATDTQYF. The CDR3 DNA is TGCGCCAGCAGTGATGGTACAGGGGGTGCCACAGATACGCAGTATTTT.

The rearrangement links TRBV5-4 to TRBJ2-7; tentatively, D is TRBD1 (5 bases). The germline V and J ends were trimmed by 4 bases and 5 bases, with 13 bases remaining between them. The CDR3 extends over 13 amino acids. The germline V gene encodes CDR1 SGHNT and CDR2 YYREEE (reference sequence). CDR3 sequence reads: CASSIIGADEQYF. In DNA form, the CDR3 reads TGTGCCAGCAGCATCATTGGGGCTGACGAGCAGTACTTC.

The chain has TRBV7-2 and TRBJ2-3; 8 bases map to TRBD1. Germline loops: CDR1 SGHTA, CDR2 FQGNSA. Trimming took 10 bases from V and 0 from J; bases not matched to a gene: 6. This CDR3 contains 14 residues. CDR3 region: CATPRTGSTDTQYF. The CDR3, as DNA: TGTGCCACCCCACGGACAGGGAGCACAGATACGCAGTATTTT.

The rearrangement joins TRBV6-5 to TRBJ1-2; maybe TRBD1 (6 bases). Between the trimmed V and J ends, which lost 6 bases and 6 bases, there was a span of 14 bases. The CDR3 totals 13 residues. Germline CDR1 reads MNHEY; CDR2 reads SVGAGI. This chain's CDR3 is CASRFTGLDGYTF. The CDR3 bases are TGTGCCAGCAGATTCACAGGGCTAGATGGCTACACCTTC.

The chain joins TRBV19 to TRBJ2-7; 9 positions agree with TRBD1. The CDR3 spans 15 residues. Germline V gene lookup returns CDR1 LNHDA and CDR2 SQIVND (reference sequence). J gave up 1 base and V 4 bases, and 5 bases lay outside the gene matches. The CDR3 DNA follows: TGTGCCAGTAGTAATCCGACAGGGGGGTCCTACGAGCAGTACTTC. It encodes CASSNPTGGSYEQYF.

This clone occurred a few times. The chain couples TRBV14 to TRBJ2-7; TRBD1 is a possible D gene (5 bases). This CDR3 is 17 amino acids long. Germline loops: CDR1 SGHDN, CDR2 FVKESK. Trimming removed 4 bases at V and 2 bases at J, with 21 bases between. As DNA, the CDR3 is TGTGCCAGCAGCCCGTTCGCCCTTCGACAGTACCCCTACGAGCAGTACTTC. Protein sequence: CASSPFALRQYPYEQYF.

The chain carries TRBV7-9 and TRBJ2-7, with 8 bases lining up with TRBD1. Trimming removed 1 base from V and 5 bases from J; junction bases left unmatched: 7. This CDR3 spans 15 amino acids. Germline V gives CDR1 SEHNR, CDR2 FQNEAQ (reference sequence). In DNA, the CDR3 is TGTGCCAGCAGCTTAGTCCAGGGGGCAGAAAACGAGCAGTACTTC. Residues: CASSLVQGAENEQYF.

This chain uses TRBV5-6 with TRBJ1-2, with D tentatively TRBD1 (6 bases). This CDR3 comprises 13 residues. Trimming took off 4 bases at V and 4 bases at J, with 11 bases between the two ends. Per germline, CDR1 SGHDT and CDR2 YYEEEE. The CDR3 bases are TGTGCCAGCAGCCCTAGGACAGTCTATGGCTACACCTTC. Amino acids: CASSPRTVYGYTF.

The chain recombines TRBV18 with TRBJ2-1; TRBD1 is a possible D gene (7 bases). V dropped 4 bases and J dropped 8 bases, with 21 bases sitting between them. The V gene's germline CDR1 is KGHSH and CDR2 LQKENI. The CDR3 consists of 16 residues. CDR3 bases: TGTGCCAGCTCACTCAAGACAGGGAGGAACGGGGATGAGCAGTTCTTC. Its protein is CASSLKTGRNGDEQFF.

V is TRBV7-2 and J is TRBJ2-1, with D perhaps TRBD2 (6 bases). Germline V gives CDR1 SGHTA, CDR2 FQGNSA. The CDR3 sequence is 14 residues long. V was cut by 5 bases and J by 6 bases, with 14 bases left in between. In DNA form, the CDR3 reads TGTGCCAGCAGCCGCCCCCTGGGGGGCAATGAGCAGTTCTTC. Translating gives CASSRPLGGNEQFF.

The V call is TRBV27, the J call TRBJ1-5; 8 positions agree with TRBD1. The trim removed 2 bases at V and 2 bases at J, leaving 8 bases unmatched. CDR1 MNHEY and CDR2 SMNVEV come from the germline V gene (reference sequence). CDR3 size: 17 residues. CDR3 amino acids: CASSLSPPDRGNQPQHF. The CDR3 DNA reads as TGTGCCAGCAGTTTAAGTCCCCCGGACAGGGGCAATCAGCCCCAGCATTTT.

This clone occurred a few times. The rearrangement joins TRBV5-6 to TRBJ2-3; 7 bases are shared with TRBD1. Germline CDR1 and CDR2: SGHDT and YYEEEE. Germline trimming cut 0 bases from V and 4 bases from J; bases unmatched to any gene: 2. This CDR3 is built from 14 residues. CDR3 region: CASSLDRGPDTQYF. CDR3 DNA: TGTGCCAGCAGCTTGGACAGGGGCCCAGATACGCAGTATTTT.

V usage is TRBV27 and J usage is TRBJ2-5; D may match TRBD1 or TRBD2 (5 bases each). The DNA end lines up better with TRBJ2-7; the J call may be wrong. The CDR3 is 13 amino acids. The germline CDR1 and CDR2 sequences are MNHEY and SMNVEV (reference sequence). CDR3 sequence (DNA): TGTGCCAGCAGTTTATTGGGGGCCTACGAGCAGTACTTC. Its translation: CASSLLGAYEQYF.

With respect to this clone: Other DNA sequences of this sample code for an identical CDR3. CDR3 coding DNA: TGTGCCAGCAGCTTCGGACAGGGTAACTATGGCTACACCTTC. It translates to CASSFGQGNYGYTF. The chain combines TRBV7-2 with TRBJ1-2; 8 positions agree with TRBD1. The CDR3 has 14 amino acids. Germline assignment: CDR1 SGHTA and CDR2 FQGNSA. V trimming: 3 bases; J trimming: 1 base; junction bases outside the gene matches: 1. The variable domain in full, with the rest retrieved from reference TRBV7-2 and TRBJ1-2, is GAGVSQSPSNKVTEKGKDVELRCDPISGHTALYWYRQSLGQGLEFLIYFQGNSAPDKSGLPSDRFSAERTGGSVSTLTIQRTQQEDSAVYLCASSFGQGNYGYTFGSGTRLTVV.

The count of this clone is one. The V call is TRBV27, the J call TRBJ2-1, with D possibly TRBD2 on 6 matching bases. Germline assignment: CDR1 MNHEY and CDR2 SMNVEV (reference sequence). V lost 4 bases and J lost 10, with 17 bases in between. CDR3 length equals 14 residues. For the CDR3, the DNA is TGTGCCAGCAGTTCACCTAGCGTAATCGGGGAGCAGTTCTTC. Encoded protein: CASSSPSVIGEQFF.

This clone has just one count. The chain combines TRBV6-6 with TRBJ2-5; D gene uncertain. The better agreement between TRBJ2-7 and the DNA end casts doubt on the J call. In germline, CDR1 is MNHNY, CDR2 SVGAGI (reference sequence). The length of the CDR3 is 13 residues. This chain's CDR3 is CASRSASSYEQYF. CDR3 coding DNA: TGTGCCAGCCGTTCCGCGAGCTCCTACGAGCAGTACTTC.

CDR3: CASILAPQLNTGELFF. DNA of the CDR3: TGTGCCAGCATCCTGGCCCCCCAGTTGAACACCGGGGAGCTGTTTTTT. The V and J genes are TRBV7-9 and TRBJ2-2; D remains ambiguous. Deletions cut 7 bases from V and 1 base from J, with 16 bases between. Germline values: CDR1 SEHNR, CDR2 FQNEAQ (reference sequence). This CDR3 has 16 residues. Full variable domain (remainder filled in from reference TRBV7-9 and TRBJ2-2): DTGVSQNPRHKITKRGQNVTFRCDPISEHNRLYWYRQTLGQGPEFLTYFQNEAQLEKSRLLSDRFSAERPKGSFSTLEIQRTEQGDSAMYLCASILAPQLNTGELFFGEGSRLTVL.

J is TRBJ1-2 and V is TRBV18; the D gene is possibly TRBD1 (6 bases). Germline CDR1 and CDR2: KGHSH and LQKENI. V shed 5 bases and J shed 2 bases, with 15 bases lying between them. The CDR3 contains 15 residues. CDR3 amino acids: CASSSDSFANYGYTF. Written as DNA, the CDR3 is TGTGCCAGCTCATCGGACAGTTTCGCGAACTATGGCTACACCTTC.

The rearrangement links TRBV5-1 to TRBJ2-1; possibly TRBD2 for D (6 bases). This CDR3 contains 14 residues. V was clipped by 0 bases and J by 10 bases, with 14 bases between them. CDR1 and CDR2 (germline): SGHRS, YFSETQ. DNA of the CDR3: TGCGCCAGCAGCTTGGGGGACTTGCCCCCAGAGCAGTTCTTC. Protein product: CASSLGDLPPEQFF.

The genes are TRBV5-8 and TRBJ1-2; TRBD1 agrees at 10 bases. The CDR3 is 15 amino acids. Germline V gives CDR1 SGHTS, CDR2 YDEGEE. After removal of 4 bases from V and 5 bases from J, the junction contained 8 bases not matched to a gene. CDR3 sequence (DNA): TGTGCCAGCAGCCAGTTGGGGACAGGGGAATATGGCTACACCTTC. Translated, it gives CASSQLGTGEYGYTF.

As to this clone: The junction departs from the called germline gene at one end, perhaps through a read error. The chain uses TRBV7-9 and TRBJ1-5; D possibly corresponds to TRBD1 (5 bases). Per the germline V gene, CDR1 is SEHNR and CDR2 is FQNEAQ (reference sequence). There are 18 residues in the CDR3. DNA of the CDR3: TGTTCCAGCAGCCATGGGGGTGGAGGGGAGCCGGTCAGGCAGCCCCAGCATTTT. Its protein product is CSSSHGGGGEPVRQPQHF.

This chain uses TRBV7-2 with TRBJ1-5; D gene unclear. The CDR3 spans 13 residues. Trimming stripped 1 base from V and 3 bases from J, with 4 bases between. The V gene's germline CDR1 is SGHTA and CDR2 FQGNSA. CDR3 DNA: TGTGCCAGCAGCTTAGGGCCCAATCAGCCCCAGCATTTT. Translating gives CASSLGPNQPQHF. The full variable domain, rest sourced from reference TRBV7-2 and TRBJ1-5, is GAGVSQSPSNKVTEKGKDVELRCDPISGHTALYWYRQSLGQGLEFLIYFQGNSAPDKSGLPSDRFSAERTGGSVSTLTIQRTQQEDSAVYLCASSLGPNQPQHFGDGTRLSIL.

This clone appeared once. The gene calls are TRBV7-2 and TRBJ2-1, with TRBD2 matching over 7 bases. The germline V gene has CDR1 SGHTA and CDR2 FQGNSA. This CDR3 region has 13 residues. J gave up 8 bases and V 6 bases, and 7 bases lay outside the gene matches. CDR3 amino acids: CASRAGGTDEQFF. The CDR3 nucleotides read TGTGCCAGCAGGGCCGGGGGGACCGATGAGCAGTTCTTC.

The CDR3 loop is CASSLLAGPPYEQYF. CDR3 coding DNA: TGTGCCAGCAGCTTGCTAGCGGGCCCCCCCTACGAGCAGTACTTC. This chain links TRBV5-4 with TRBJ2-7, with 8 bases aligning to TRBD2. CDR1 is SGHNT and CDR2 is YYREEE in the germline V gene (reference sequence). With V trimmed by 1 base and J by 2 bases, 5 bases remained unmatched. The CDR3 is 15 amino acids. The full variable domain, with the rest looked up from reference TRBV5-4 and TRBJ2-7, is ETGVTQSPTHLIKTRGQQVTLRCSSQSGHNTVSWYQQALGQGPQFIFQYYREEENGRGNFPPRFSGLQFPNYSSELNVNALELDDSALYLCASSLLAGPPYEQYFGPGTRLTVT.

V and J are TRBV7-2 and TRBJ2-7, with 8 bases matching TRBD2. The CDR3 has 16 amino acids. V lost 5 bases, J lost 0 bases, and 9 bases stayed unmatched. In germline, CDR1 is SGHTA, CDR2 FQGNSA. The CDR3 sequence: CASSRRAGVISYEQYF. The DNA of the CDR3 is TGTGCCAGCAGCCGAAGAGCGGGGGTTATCTCCTACGAGCAGTACTTC.

This chain joins TRBV7-8 and TRBJ1-5; D perhaps matches TRBD1 (6 bases). The V end lost 1 base, the J end lost 6 bases, and 16 bases lay between the germline ends. The CDR3 is made up of 16 amino acids. Germline-derived CDR1 and CDR2 are SGHVS and FQNEAQ. As DNA, the CDR3 is TGTGCCAGCAGCTTAGATCGTCAGGGCAGGGGTCAGCCCCAGCATTTT. Amino acids: CASSLDRQGRGQPQHF. Full variable domain (rest looked up from reference TRBV7-8 and TRBJ1-5): GAGVSQSPRYKVAKRGQDVALRCDPISGHVSLFWYQQALGQGPEFLTYFQNEAQLDKSGLPSDRFFAERPEGSVSTLKIQRTQQEDSAVYLCASSLDRQGRGQPQHFGDGTRLSIL.

This chain links TRBV6-5 with TRBJ2-1; the D is unclear. Trimming pared 0 bases from V and 0 bases from J, leaving 6 bases between. The germline V gene has CDR1 MNHEY and CDR2 SVGAGI. This CDR3 comprises 15 residues. CDR3 bases: TGTGCCAGCAGTTACTCTCGGGTCTCCTACAATGAGCAGTTCTTC. Protein: CASSYSRVSYNEQFF.

V is TRBV27 and J is TRBJ2-7; 7 bases agree with TRBD1. V shed 6 bases, J shed 0 bases, and the junction held 5 bases outside the gene matches. The CDR3 extends over 14 amino acids. CDR1 and CDR2 from the germline V gene are MNHEY and SMNVEV (reference sequence). CDR3 nucleotides: TGTGCCAGCAGATACGGGACAGACTCCTACGAGCAGTACTTC. Its protein is CASRYGTDSYEQYF.

The chain has TRBV25-1 and TRBJ1-6, with 9 bases identical to TRBD1. The junction had 4 bases not matched to a gene; V was cut back by 1 base and J by 6 bases. CDR1 and CDR2 (germline): MGHDK, SYGVNS. The CDR3 extends over 16 amino acids. This CDR3 reads CASSEWATGGNSPLHF. The CDR3 nucleotides are TGTGCCAGCAGTGAATGGGCGACAGGGGGTAATTCACCCCTCCACTTT.

V usage is TRBV4-2 and J usage is TRBJ2-3; D is unclear. V shed 4 bases and J shed 2 bases, with 16 bases lying between them. Germline V gene lookup returns CDR1 LGHNA and CDR2 YNFKEQ. The CDR3 consists of 16 residues. CDR3 loop: CASSLLALTSTDTQYF. CDR3 nucleotides: TGTGCCAGCAGCCTACTCGCGCTAACTTCCACAGATACGCAGTATTTT.

The chain uses TRBV7-8 and TRBJ1-3; tentatively, D is TRBD1 (5 bases). The germline CDR1 and CDR2 sequences are SGHVS and FQNEAQ. This CDR3 has 15 amino acids. The V gene lost 4 bases and the J gene lost 1 base, with 11 bases spanning the gap. CDR3: CASSWDSGSGNTIYF. CDR3 sequence (DNA): TGTGCCAGCAGCTGGGACTCAGGGTCTGGAAACACCATATATTTT.